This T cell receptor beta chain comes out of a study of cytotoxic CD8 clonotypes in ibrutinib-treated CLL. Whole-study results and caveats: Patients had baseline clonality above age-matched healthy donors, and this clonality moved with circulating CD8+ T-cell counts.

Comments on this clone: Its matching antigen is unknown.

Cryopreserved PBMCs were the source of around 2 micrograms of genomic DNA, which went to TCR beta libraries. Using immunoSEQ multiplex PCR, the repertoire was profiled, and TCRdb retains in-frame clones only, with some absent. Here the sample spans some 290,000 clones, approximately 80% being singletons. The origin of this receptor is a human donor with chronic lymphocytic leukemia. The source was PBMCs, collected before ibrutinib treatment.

CDR3 sequence (DNA): TGTGCCAGCAGTTTATCGTGGCAGGGCTACGAGCAGTACTTC. Amino acids: CASSLSWQGYEQYF. This rearrangement joins TRBV27 to TRBJ2-7, with a tentative D call TRBD1 (5 bases). The CDR3 covers 14 residues. Deletions cut 0 bases from V and 3 bases from J, with 9 bases between. Germline CDR1 and CDR2: MNHEY and SMNVEV (reference sequence).